The 15 T cell receptor beta chains below were found in one sample sequenced in a study of response to subunit inactivated influenza vaccine. MiXCR was run by TCRdb on the RT-PCR reads, yielding one entry per CDR3 protein. In the table there are around 570,000 distinct CDR3 sequences, around 11% of which are singletons. The same data also went into a second study, on T cells expressing NK-cell markers. That investigation notes: The TCR beta cDNA came from 5'RACE template switching with UMIs.

Sequencing used PBMCs from blood, obtained on the day of vaccination. The receptor set was obtained from a man in his fifties who received an inactivated influenza vaccine.

This clonotype was counted only a few times. The genes are TRBV7-2 and TRBJ2-7; no firm D call. Germline lookup yields CDR1 SGHTA and CDR2 FQGNSA. This CDR3 contains 15 residues. Trimming took off 5 bases at V and 4 bases at J, with 18 bases between the two ends. CDR3 coding DNA: TGTGCCAGCAGCCCCTCCGGGTCGCCCTCTTACGAGCAGTACTTC. It encodes CASSPSGSPSYEQYF.

The table lists this clonotype with many counts. The gene calls are TRBV5-1 and TRBJ2-2; 8 bases align to TRBD1. Germline trimming cut 4 bases from V and 5 bases from J; bases unmatched to any gene: 7. The CDR3 consists of 15 residues. Germline V gene sequence: CDR1 SGHRS, CDR2 YFSETQ. The CDR3 bases are TGCGCCAGCAGCCCGGACAGGGCTCGGACCGGGGAGCTGTTTTTT. Its protein product is CASSPDRARTGELFF.

The table lists this clonotype with many counts. This chain connects TRBV10-3 to TRBJ2-7; D not resolved. Deletions cut 6 bases from V and 6 bases from J, with 15 bases between. This CDR3 has 13 residues. CDR1 is ENHRY, CDR2 SYGVKD, per germline. The CDR3 reads CAISVSWEVEQYF. Written as DNA, the CDR3 is TGTGCCATCAGCGTGAGTTGGGAAGTCGAGCAGTACTTC.

The gene calls are TRBV6-2 or TRBV6-3 and TRBJ2-5; possible D gene TRBD1, 6 bases. The CDR3 contains 14 residues. Trimming cost V 4 bases and J 5 bases, with 14 bases left between them. The germline gives CDR1 MNHEY, CDR2 SVGEGT. CDR3 loop: CASSLEQGRETQYF. The CDR3 DNA sequence: TGTGCCAGCAGTTTGGAACAGGGAAGGGAGACCCAGTACTTC.

This clonotype was seen a handful of times. The J gene is TRBJ1-4, the V gene TRBV12-3 or TRBV12-4; tentatively, D is TRBD1 (5 bases). V was pared by 9 bases and J by 8 bases, with 19 bases between. This CDR3 region has 14 residues. This CDR3 is CASSRQYLGEKLFF. The CDR3 nucleotides read TGTGCCAGTTCCCGACAGTACCTGGGGGAAAAACTGTTTTTT.

This clonotype was counted between two and nine times. The chain recombines TRBV5-1 with TRBJ2-1; D is undetermined. V was cut by 5 bases and J by 7 bases, with 13 bases left in between. Germline lookup yields CDR1 SGHRS and CDR2 YFSETQ. The CDR3 sequence is 13 residues long. This chain's CDR3 is CASRIGQFNEQFF. CDR3 sequence (DNA): TGCGCCAGCAGGATTGGGCAGTTTAATGAGCAGTTCTTC.

This clonotype was counted only a few times. The V and J genes are TRBV5-1 and TRBJ2-7, with D unclear. The CDR3 runs 16 residues. Trimming shortened V by 2 bases and J by 4 bases, and 19 bases separated the two germline ends. Germline assignment: CDR1 SGHRS and CDR2 YFSETQ. CDR3 nucleotide sequence: TGCGCCAGCAGCTTACACACGGCCGACGTGAAATACGAGCAGTACTTC. Translating gives CASSLHTADVKYEQYF.

This clonotype was seen more than once but under ten times. This chain links TRBV19 with TRBJ2-1; 13 bases match TRBD2. V shed 5 bases, J shed 1 base, and the junction held 14 bases outside the gene matches. Looked up from germline, CDR1 is LNHDA and CDR2 is SQIVND (reference sequence). The CDR3 consists of 20 residues. In DNA form, the CDR3 reads TGTGCCAGTAGTCCCCCCCTACTAGCGGGAGGGCACCATTCCTACAATGAGCAGTTCTTC. Protein sequence: CASSPPLLAGGHHSYNEQFF.

This chain uses TRBV7-2 with TRBJ2-5; D perhaps matches TRBD2 (6 bases). This CDR3 has 13 amino acids. The V end was cut by 6 bases, the J end by 3 bases, with 11 bases between. Looked up from germline, CDR1 is SGHTA and CDR2 is FQGNSA. The CDR3 bases are TGTGCCAGCAGTCGGGGGAAGAAAGAGACCCAGTACTTC. It is translated as CASSRGKKETQYF.

This clonotype was detected only a few times. The chain couples TRBV2 to TRBJ1-2; 8 bases agree with TRBD1. The V gene's germline CDR1 is SNHLY and CDR2 FYNNEI. J lost 4 bases, V lost 3 bases, and 4 bases had no gene match. This CDR3 spans 14 amino acids. For the CDR3, the DNA is TGTGCCAGCAGTGAGACAGGACAGGGCTATGGCTACACCTTC. Translated: CASSETGQGYGYTF.

The chain links TRBV28 to TRBJ2-4; possibly TRBD1 for D (5 bases). Per the germline V gene, CDR1 is MDHEN and CDR2 is SYDVKM. V was trimmed by 1 base and J by 6 bases, leaving 16 bases between them. This CDR3 region has 16 residues. DNA for the CDR3: TGTGCCAGCAGTTTATCAGGGTTCCTCTCACGAAACATTCAGTACTTC. Translated, it gives CASSLSGFLSRNIQYF.

The V call is TRBV5-1, the J call TRBJ2-7, with D possibly matching TRBD1 (6 bases). The V end was cut by 3 bases, the J end by 9 bases, with 19 bases between. Germline lookup yields CDR1 SGHRS and CDR2 YFSETQ. The CDR3 has 14 amino acids. CDR3 sequence: CASSYGTWDLLQYF. In DNA form, the CDR3 reads TGCGCCAGCAGCTACGGGACATGGGACCTTCTGCAGTACTTC.

The J gene is TRBJ1-1, the V gene TRBV20-1; 9 bases are a match to TRBD1. Germline lookup yields CDR1 DFQATT and CDR2 SNEGSKA (reference sequence). The CDR3 loop spans 12 amino acids. The trim removed 5 bases at V and 6 bases at J, leaving 4 bases unmatched. The CDR3 DNA reads TGCAGTGCTGGACAGGGGATATCTGAAGCTTTCTTT. Translating gives CSAGQGISEAFF.

V is TRBV5-6 and J is TRBJ1-5; D gene uncertain. The V gene's germline CDR1 is SGHDT and CDR2 YYEEEE. The CDR3 extends over 13 amino acids. Trimming took 3 bases from V and 7 from J, leaving 11 bases between them. The CDR3 DNA follows: TGTGCCAGCAGCTACGGACCGGGCCAGCCCCAGCATTTT. Translated, it gives CASSYGPGQPQHF.

V is TRBV12-3 or TRBV12-4 and J is TRBJ2-1; D is perhaps TRBD2 (5 bases). The CDR3 spans 16 residues. V was clipped by 9 bases and J by 4 bases, with 22 bases between them. Written as DNA, the CDR3 is TGTGCCAGTTCAGAAGGGAGAGGCATTGGGTACAATGAGCAGTTCTTC. Its protein is CASSEGRGIGYNEQFF.